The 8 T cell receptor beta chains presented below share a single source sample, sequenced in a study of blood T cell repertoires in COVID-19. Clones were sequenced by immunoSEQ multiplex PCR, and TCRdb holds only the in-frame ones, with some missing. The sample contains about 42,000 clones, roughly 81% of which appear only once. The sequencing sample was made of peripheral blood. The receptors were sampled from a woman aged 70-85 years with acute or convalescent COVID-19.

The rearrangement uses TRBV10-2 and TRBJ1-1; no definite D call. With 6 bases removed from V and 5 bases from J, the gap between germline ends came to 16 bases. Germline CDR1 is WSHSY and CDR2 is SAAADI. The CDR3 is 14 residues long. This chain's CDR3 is CASRVAGGKTEAFF. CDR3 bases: TGCGCCAGCAGAGTCGCAGGAGGAAAGACTGAAGCTTTCTTT.

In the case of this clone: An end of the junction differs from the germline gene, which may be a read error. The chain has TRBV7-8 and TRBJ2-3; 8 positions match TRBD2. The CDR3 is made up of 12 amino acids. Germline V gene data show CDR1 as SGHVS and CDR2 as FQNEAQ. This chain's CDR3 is CASSLGLATLNF. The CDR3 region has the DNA TGTGCCAGCAGCCTCGGACTAGCTACGCTAAATTTT.

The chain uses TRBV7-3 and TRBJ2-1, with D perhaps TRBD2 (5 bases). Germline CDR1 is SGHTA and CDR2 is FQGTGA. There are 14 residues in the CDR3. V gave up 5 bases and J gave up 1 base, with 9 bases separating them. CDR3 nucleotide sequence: TGTGCCAGCAGCCCGGACTCTTCCTACAATGAGCAGTTCTTC. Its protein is CASSPDSSYNEQFF.

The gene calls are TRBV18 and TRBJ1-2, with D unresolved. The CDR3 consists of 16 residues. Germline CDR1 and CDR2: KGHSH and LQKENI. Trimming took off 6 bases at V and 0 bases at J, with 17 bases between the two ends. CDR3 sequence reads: CASSPPASGTNYGYTF. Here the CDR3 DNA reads TGTGCCAGCTCTCCCCCGGCTTCAGGAACTAACTATGGCTACACCTTC. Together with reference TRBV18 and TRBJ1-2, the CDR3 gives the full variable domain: NAGVMQNPRHLVRRRGQEARLRCSPMKGHSHVYWYRQLPEEGLKFMVYLQKENIIDESGMPKERFSAEFPKEGPSILRIQQVVRGDSAAYFCASSPPASGTNYGYTFGSGTRLTVV.

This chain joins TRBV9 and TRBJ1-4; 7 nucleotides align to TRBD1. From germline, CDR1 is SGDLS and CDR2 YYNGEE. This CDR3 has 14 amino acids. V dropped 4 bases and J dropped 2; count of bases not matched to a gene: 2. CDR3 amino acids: CASSFRGTNEKLFF. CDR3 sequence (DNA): TGTGCCAGCAGCTTCAGGGGGACTAATGAAAAACTGTTTTTT.

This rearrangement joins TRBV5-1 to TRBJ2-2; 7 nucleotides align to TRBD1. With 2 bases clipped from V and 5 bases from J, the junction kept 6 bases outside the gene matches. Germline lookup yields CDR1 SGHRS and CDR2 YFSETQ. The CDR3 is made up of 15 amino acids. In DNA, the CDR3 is TGCGCCAGCAGCTTAGACACAGGGGATACCGGGGAGCTGTTTTTT. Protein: CASSLDTGDTGELFF. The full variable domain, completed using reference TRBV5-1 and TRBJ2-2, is KAGVTQTPRYLIKTRGQQVTLSCSPISGHRSVSWYQQTPGQGLQFLFEYFSETQRNKGNFPGRFSGRQFSNSRSEMNVSTLELGDSALYLCASSLDTGDTGELFFGEGSRLTVL.

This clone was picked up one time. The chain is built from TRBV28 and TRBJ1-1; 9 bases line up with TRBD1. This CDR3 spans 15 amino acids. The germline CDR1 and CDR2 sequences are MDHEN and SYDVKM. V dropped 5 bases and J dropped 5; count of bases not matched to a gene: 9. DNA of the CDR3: TGTGCCAGCAGTCCTCGGGACAGGGTGGGGACTGAAGCTTTCTTT. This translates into CASSPRDRVGTEAFF.

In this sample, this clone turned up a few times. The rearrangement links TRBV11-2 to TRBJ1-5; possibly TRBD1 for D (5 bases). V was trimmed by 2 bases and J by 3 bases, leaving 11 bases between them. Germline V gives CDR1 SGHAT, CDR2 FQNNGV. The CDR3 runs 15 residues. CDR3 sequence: CASSLLWGPNQPQHF. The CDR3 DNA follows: TGTGCCAGCAGCTTATTATGGGGCCCCAATCAGCCCCAGCATTTT. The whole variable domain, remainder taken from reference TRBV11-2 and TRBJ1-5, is EAGVAQSPRYKIIEKRQSVAFWCNPISGHATLYWYQQILGQGPKLLIQFQNNGVVDDSQLPKDRFSAERLKGVDSTLKIQPAKLEDSAVYLCASSLLWGPNQPQHFGDGTRLSIL.